One and the same sample provided the 31 T cell receptor beta chains below, sequenced in a study of T cells after yellow fever vaccination. Using its own MiXCR run on the 5' RACE reads, TCRdb lists one record per CDR3 protein. Among some 390,000 distinct CDR3 sequences listed, about 19% were seen once. The sequencing here drew on PBMCs, taken before the yellow fever booster vaccination. The receptor set was obtained from a man aged 18 to 30 who received the YFV17D yellow fever vaccine.

The chain has TRBV3-1 and TRBJ2-7; tentative D call: TRBD1 (6 bases). Trimming cost V 5 bases and J 6 bases, with 17 bases left between them. Germline CDR1 LGHDT, CDR2 YNNKEL (reference sequence). CDR3 length equals 14 residues. The CDR3 nucleotides read TGTGCCAGCAGCACGTACAGGGTCGCGGGCGAGCAGTACTTC. Amino acid sequence: CASSTYRVAGEQYF.

V gene TRBV12-3 or TRBV12-4 combines with J gene TRBJ1-6; no reliable D call. V lost 5 bases and J 3 bases, leaving 5 bases between the germline ends. The CDR3 runs 13 residues. CDR3 coding DNA: TGTGCCAGCAGTGGTCACTATAATTCACCCCTCCACTTT. Amino acid sequence: CASSGHYNSPLHF.

The sample holds a few counts of this clonotype. V usage is TRBV12-3 or TRBV12-4 and J usage is TRBJ1-3; the D gene is possibly TRBD1 (5 bases). CDR3 length: 12 residues. Trimming removed 10 bases at V and 3 bases at J, with 10 bases between. The CDR3 nucleotides are TGTGCCACCGGGGGTGGTGGAAACACCATATATTTT. Residues: CATGGGGNTIYF.

This clonotype was seen many times. V and J are TRBV12-3 or TRBV12-4 and TRBJ1-3; the D is unclear. Trimming cost V 1 base and J 5 bases, with 3 bases left between them. The CDR3 spans 12 residues. CDR3 protein: CASSLERNTIYF. CDR3 DNA: TGTGCCAGCAGTTTAGAACGAAACACCATATATTTT.

CDR3 in amino acids: CSAREGARDSPLHF. In nucleotides, the CDR3 is TGCAGTGCTAGAGAGGGGGCGCGGGATTCACCCCTCCACTTT. The genes are TRBV20-1 and TRBJ1-6, with a tentative D call TRBD1 (6 bases). The V and J ends lost 0 bases and 8 bases respectively, with 11 bases between them. Germline V gene data show CDR1 as DFQATT and CDR2 as SNEGSKA (reference sequence). The CDR3 spans 14 residues.

This clonotype was found a few times. The J gene is TRBJ2-1, the V gene TRBV12-3 or TRBV12-4, with 10 bases matching TRBD2. Germline trimming cut 8 bases from V and 10 bases from J; bases unmatched to any gene: 11. This CDR3 is built from 14 residues. Here the CDR3 DNA reads TGTGCCAGCCGCGGCCTAGCGGGGGTGGACGAGCAGTTCTTC. Protein sequence: CASRGLAGVDEQFF.

The V and J genes are TRBV7-2 and TRBJ2-1, with D perhaps TRBD2 (5 bases). V lost 6 bases to trimming and J lost 12 bases, with 12 bases between them. Germline V gives CDR1 SGHTA, CDR2 FQGNSA. The CDR3 sequence is 11 residues long. CDR3 nucleotides: TGTGCCAGCAGGATTGGAGGCGGGCAGTTCTTC. It translates to CASRIGGGQFF. Looking up the rest from reference TRBV7-2 and TRBJ2-1 gives the full variable domain: GAGVSQSPSNKVTEKGKDVELRCDPISGHTALYWYRQSLGQGLEFLIYFQGNSAPDKSGLPSDRFSAERTGGSVSTLTIQRTQQEDSAVYLCASRIGGGQFFGPGTRLTVL.

This clonotype was detected only a few times. The rearrangement links TRBV10-3 to TRBJ1-2, with D uncertain. Germline lookup yields CDR1 ENHRY and CDR2 SYGVKD. The CDR3 has 16 residues. Trimming stripped 3 bases from V and 4 bases from J, with 18 bases between. CDR3 DNA: TGTGCCATCAGTGAATTAGGGCCGGAGTTAGGCTATGGCTACACCTTC. It specifies CAISELGPELGYGYTF.

The CDR3 is CASSIRGAVDFSGNTIYF. Written as DNA, the CDR3 is TGTGCCAGCAGCATCCGGGGCGCGGTGGACTTCTCTGGAAACACCATATATTTT. The chain joins TRBV7-2 to TRBJ1-3, with D possibly matching TRBD1 (5 bases). The germline V gene encodes CDR1 SGHTA and CDR2 FQGNSA. Trimming took off 5 bases at V and 0 bases at J, with 20 bases between the two ends. There are 18 residues in the CDR3.

This chain connects TRBV7-2 to TRBJ1-3, with D possibly being TRBD1 (5 bases). With 5 bases removed from V and 0 bases from J, the gap between germline ends came to 14 bases. The CDR3 length is 16 residues. The germline V gene has CDR1 SGHTA and CDR2 FQGNSA. The CDR3 DNA sequence: TGTGCCAGCAGCGTAGGGGTTTATAGCTCTGGAAACACCATATATTTT. The encoded protein is CASSVGVYSSGNTIYF.

V usage is TRBV4-1 and J usage is TRBJ2-7; no definite D call. Germline-derived CDR1 and CDR2 are MGHRA and YSYEKL. Trimming pared 3 bases from V and 3 bases from J, leaving 12 bases between. This CDR3 contains 14 residues. The CDR3 DNA reads as TGCGCCAGCAGCCATAGTCAGAACCGCTACGAGCAGTACTTC. As protein: CASSHSQNRYEQYF.

The chain couples TRBV4-3 to TRBJ2-3; possible D gene TRBD2, 5 bases. This CDR3 is 14 amino acids long. V shed 4 bases and J shed 5 bases, with 13 bases lying between them. Germline V gives CDR1 LGHNA, CDR2 YSLEER. CDR3 coding DNA: TGCGCCAGCAGCCCTGAGGGTCTCCTAGATACGCAGTATTTT. Translated: CASSPEGLLDTQYF.

This clonotype was seen just once. CDR3 loop: CASGRGGPGRETQYF. CDR3 nucleotides: TGTGCCAGCGGGAGAGGTGGGCCGGGCCGGGAGACCCAGTACTTC. V and J are TRBV11-2 and TRBJ2-5; TRBD2 might be the D (5 bases). This CDR3 contains 15 residues. CDR1 SGHAT and CDR2 FQNNGV come from the germline V gene. V was trimmed by 8 bases and J by 5 bases, leaving 21 bases between them.

This clonotype was found many times. This chain links TRBV6-2 or TRBV6-3 with TRBJ2-1, with D unclear. CDR3 length: 12 amino acids. Trimming cost V 6 bases and J 8 bases, with 11 bases left between them. Germline CDR1 and CDR2: MNHEY and SVGEGT. CDR3 loop: CASSPQGDEQFF. CDR3 nucleotide sequence: TGTGCCAGCAGCCCTCAAGGAGATGAGCAGTTCTTC.

In DNA, the CDR3 is TGTGCCATCAGTGAACGGACAACTGGGGCCAACGTCCTGACTTTC. This sequence encodes CAISERTTGANVLTF. V is TRBV10-3 and J is TRBJ2-6, with D tentatively TRBD1 (5 bases). The CDR3 has 15 amino acids. V lost 3 bases and J 2 bases, leaving 8 bases between the germline ends. The germline V gene encodes CDR1 ENHRY and CDR2 SYGVKD.

The V and J genes are TRBV29-1 and TRBJ2-2; D remains unclear. The CDR3 loop spans 13 amino acids. Germline V lookup: CDR1 SQVTM, CDR2 ANQGSEA. Trimming removed 2 bases at V and 3 bases at J, with 7 bases between. CDR3 sequence reads: CSVESPDTGELFF. The CDR3 region has the DNA TGCAGCGTTGAAAGCCCCGACACCGGGGAGCTGTTTTTT.

The rearrangement joins TRBV6-2 or TRBV6-3 to TRBJ2-1, with TRBD2 matching 8 bases. Germline CDR1 and CDR2: MNHEY and SVGEGT. The CDR3 has 15 amino acids. With V trimmed by 7 bases and J by 4 bases, 9 bases remained unmatched. As DNA, the CDR3 is TGTGCCAGCATCACCAGCGGGGGAGGATACAATGAGCAGTTCTTC. Translating gives CASITSGGGYNEQFF.

V is TRBV20-1 and J is TRBJ2-5; D possibly corresponds to TRBD2 (7 bases). From germline, CDR1 is DFQATT and CDR2 SNEGSKA (reference sequence). This CDR3 is 15 amino acids long. V was shortened by 0 bases and J by 4 bases, with 15 bases between the two germline ends. This CDR3 is CSARDRRGGLETQYF. Written as DNA, the CDR3 is TGCAGTGCTAGAGATAGGAGGGGGGGCTTAGAGACCCAGTACTTC.

The chain recombines TRBV12-3 or TRBV12-4 with TRBJ2-5; D gene ambiguous. Trimming removed 3 bases at V and 7 bases at J, with 12 bases between. This CDR3 has 13 amino acids. The CDR3 here is CASSFAVLRTQYF. CDR3 nucleotide sequence: TGTGCCAGCAGTTTTGCAGTTCTCAGGACCCAGTACTTC.

Ten or more counts support this clonotype. The J gene is TRBJ1-6, the V gene TRBV20-1; no clear D. The CDR3 consists of 12 residues. Germline CDR1 and CDR2: DFQATT and SNEGSKA (reference sequence). Trimming removed 0 bases at V and 7 bases at J, with 4 bases between. CDR3 region: CSARDQNSPLHF. The CDR3, as DNA: TGCAGTGCTAGAGATCAAAATTCACCCCTCCACTTT.

The rearrangement uses TRBV6-1 and TRBJ2-3, with TRBD2 matching over 10 bases. CDR3 length: 15 residues. The germline V gene has CDR1 MNHNS and CDR2 SASEGT. V shed 1 base, J shed 3 bases, and the junction held 1 base outside the gene matches. The CDR3 spells CASSEVAGGTDTQYF. The CDR3 DNA is TGTGCCAGCAGTGAAGTAGCGGGGGGTACAGATACGCAGTATTTT.

This chain links TRBV12-3 or TRBV12-4 with TRBJ2-5, with D perhaps matching TRBD1 or TRBD2 (5 bases each). Trimming cost V 3 bases and J 1 base, with 12 bases left between them. The length of the CDR3 is 15 residues. Here the CDR3 DNA reads TGTGCCAGCAGTTTGAGAGGGGTAGCCCAAGAGACCCAGTACTTC. It is translated as CASSLRGVAQETQYF.

The chain employs TRBV20-1 and TRBJ1-6; D remains ambiguous. Germline lookup yields CDR1 DFQATT and CDR2 SNEGSKA (reference sequence). V lost 2 bases, J lost 9 bases, and 11 bases lay in between. The CDR3 loop spans 13 amino acids. CDR3 bases: TGCAGTGCTAGAAAGGGTGTGAGTTCACCCCTCCACTTT. Protein product: CSARKGVSSPLHF.

This clonotype has at least ten counts. This rearrangement joins TRBV20-1 to TRBJ2-5, with 9 bases lining up with TRBD2. Per germline, CDR1 DFQATT and CDR2 SNEGSKA (reference sequence). J gave up 3 bases and V 0 bases, and 5 bases lay outside the gene matches. CDR3 length equals 15 residues. DNA for the CDR3: TGCAGTGCTAGAGATCTGGCTAGCGGGGAAGAGACCCAGTACTTC. Protein sequence: CSARDLASGEETQYF.

This chain joins TRBV28 and TRBJ1-2, with D maybe TRBD1 (6 bases). V lost 3 bases and J 6 bases, leaving 11 bases between the germline ends. This CDR3 comprises 13 residues. Germline CDR1 MDHEN, CDR2 SYDVKM. The CDR3 protein is CASSFRDIDGYTF. In DNA, the CDR3 is TGTGCCAGCAGTTTCCGGGACATAGATGGCTACACCTTC.

V usage is TRBV5-6 and J usage is TRBJ2-3, with TRBD2 matching over 12 bases. V shed 2 bases and J 5 bases; nucleotides not matched to a gene: 6. The CDR3 is made up of 16 amino acids. The germline V gene has CDR1 SGHDT and CDR2 YYEEEE. CDR3 region: CASSLSLAGGQDTQYF. As DNA, the CDR3 is TGTGCCAGCAGCTTAAGCCTAGCGGGGGGGCAAGATACGCAGTATTTT.

This chain uses TRBV29-1 with TRBJ2-4, with TRBD1 matching over 7 bases. The CDR3 totals 13 residues. The J segment lost 3 bases and the V segment lost 7 bases, leaving 6 bases of the junction unmatched. The germline V gene encodes CDR1 SQVTM and CDR2 ANQGSEA. Here the CDR3 reads CSALRDSKNIQYF. The CDR3 region has the DNA TGCAGCGCCCTGAGGGACAGCAAAAACATTCAGTACTTC. Using reference TRBV29-1 and TRBJ2-4 for the parts outside the CDR3, the full variable domain is SAVISQKPSRDICQRGTSLTIQCQVDSQVTMMFWYRQQPGQSLTLIATANQGSEATYESGFVIDKFPISRPNLTFSTLTVSNMSPEDSSIYLCSALRDSKNIQYFGAGTRLSVL.

The chain links TRBV11-2 to TRBJ1-6, with 8 positions matching TRBD1. V lost 10 bases, J lost 1 base, and 6 bases stayed unmatched. Germline assignment: CDR1 SGHAT and CDR2 FQNNGV. This CDR3 region has 15 residues. As DNA, the CDR3 is TGTGCCACCTCAGGGGGCGCTTCCTATAATTCACCCCTCCACTTT. Its translation is CATSGGASYNSPLHF.

J is TRBJ2-7 and V is TRBV12-3 or TRBV12-4, with D uncertain. V gave up 6 bases and J gave up 4 bases, with 13 bases separating them. This CDR3 has 13 residues. CDR3 nucleotide sequence: TGTGCCAGCAGCCGTGGACCGGGTTACGAGCAGTACGTC. Protein: CASSRGPGYEQYV.

This clonotype turned up a few times. The J gene is TRBJ2-7, the V gene TRBV7-9; TRBD2 is a possible D gene (5 bases). Trimming removed 5 bases at V and 2 bases at J, with 13 bases between. The CDR3 is 14 amino acids. Germline lookup yields CDR1 SEHNR and CDR2 FQNEAQ (reference sequence). As DNA, the CDR3 is TGTGCCAGCAGCCGACGGGATCTGGCCTACGAGCAGTACTTC. Amino acid sequence: CASSRRDLAYEQYF.

This clonotype was seen more than once but under ten times. The rearrangement joins TRBV15 to TRBJ1-2, with 9 bases identical to TRBD1. The V segment lost 2 bases and the J segment 6 bases; nucleotides outside the gene matches: 10. The CDR3 contains 16 residues. Germline V gives CDR1 LNHNV, CDR2 YYDKDF (reference sequence). CDR3 in amino acids: CATSRPEDRGRNGYTF. The CDR3, as DNA: TGTGCCACCAGCAGACCCGAGGACAGGGGACGTAATGGCTACACCTTC. The full variable domain, its missing parts supplied by reference TRBV15 and TRBJ1-2, is DAMVIQNPRYQVTQFGKPVTLSCSQTLNHNVMYWYQQKSSQAPKLLFHYYDKDFNNEADTPDNFQSRRPNTSFCFLDIRSPGLGDTAMYLCATSRPEDRGRNGYTFGSGTRLTVV.